What follows are 2 T cell receptor beta chains derived from one specimen sequenced in a study of blood T cells in healthy people across ages. Combining a sample-barcoded 5' primer with a J-beta primer mix, a second PCR ran for about 7 to 11 cycles. TCRdb re-derived calls from the 5' RACE reads in MiXCR, one entry per CDR3 protein. The sample consists of more than 600,000 distinct CDR3 sequences, around 25% of them appearing once. The same data also went into a second study, on T cells of mothers and their children.

The sequenced sample consisted of blood. All receptors come from a boy between 5 and 17 years old in good health.

The sample holds a few counts of this clonotype. The chain couples TRBV19 to TRBJ1-1; D perhaps matches TRBD1 (5 bases). The germline V gene has CDR1 LNHDA and CDR2 SQIVND (reference sequence). The CDR3 runs to 13 residues. V was shortened by 2 bases and J by 3 bases, with 7 bases between the two germline ends. DNA of the CDR3: TGTGCCAGTAGTATACGAGGGGACACTGAAGCTTTCTTT. Translation gives CASSIRGDTEAFF.

This clonotype turned up a few times. This sequence joins TRBV15 and TRBJ2-5; no definite D call. CDR1 is LNHNV and CDR2 is YYDKDF in the germline V gene (reference sequence). V was trimmed by 8 bases and J by 0 bases, leaving 10 bases between them. The CDR3 consists of 13 residues. The CDR3 sequence is CATGHRNQETQYF. The CDR3 DNA is TGTGCCACCGGGCATAGAAACCAAGAGACCCAGTACTTC.